The T cell receptor (beta chain) described here comes from a study of vaccination and CD4 T cells after COVID-19. Background on the study: Convalescent patients gave post-COVID blood a median approximately 94 days post-diagnosis, range 35 to 161.

Indicated treatment: approximately 9-day PBMC culture with coronavirus spike peptide pools or control peptides (ViraFEST assay). The germline CDR1 and CDR2 sequences are SGHNT and YENEEA. V lost 3 bases, J lost 1 base, and 4 bases stayed unmatched. This CDR3 has 15 residues. Overall study results and limits: Clonotypes reactive to SARS-CoV-2 had a median that went up from 21 to 38, but not significantly.

A word on this clonotype: Its antigen is unidentified.

Cultured CD4+ T cells had their DNA profiled by the Oncomine TCR Beta short-read assay. TCRdb called the PCR reads again in MiXCR, with one record for every CDR3 protein. The sample includes roughly 20,000 distinct CDR3 sequences, approximately 45% seen only once; the top ten take under 5%. The specimen was CD4+ T cells from blood, cultured in vitro, collected before SARS-CoV-2 vaccination. The chain joins TRBV11-3 to TRBJ2-5, with 8 nucleotides matching TRBD1. This TCR derives from a human donor who had recovered from COVID-19. The CDR3 spells CASSFAGTGQETQYF. The CDR3 nucleotides read TGTGCCAGCAGCTTTGCCGGGACAGGCCAAGAGACCCAGTACTTC. The whole variable domain, filled in from reference TRBV11-3 and TRBJ2-5, reads EAGVVQSPRYKIIEKKQPVAFWCNPISGHNTLYWYLQNLGQGPELLIRYENEEAVDDSQLPKDRFSAERLKGVDSTLKIQPAELGDSAVYLCASSFAGTGQETQYFGPGTRLLVL.